Following are 13 T cell receptor beta chains from one sample sequenced in a study of control samples from healthy donors and cancer patients. The protocol was immunoSEQ multiplex PCR, while the TCRdb copy is restricted to in-frame clones and leaves out a portion. Of 150,000 to 200,000 clones listed, about 90% are singletons. Sample: blood. The receptors originated from a man aged 25-45 years in good health.

In this sample, this clone turned up once. The rearrangement uses TRBV2 and TRBJ2-1, with D perhaps being TRBD1 or TRBD2 (5 bases each). CDR1 and CDR2 (germline): SNHLY, FYNNEI. Trimming removed 2 bases at V and 2 bases at J, with 7 bases between. This CDR3 spans 14 amino acids. CDR3 DNA: TGTGCCAGCAGTGAACGGGGACCCTACAATGAGCAGTTCTTC. Translating it yields CASSERGPYNEQFF. Using reference TRBV2 and TRBJ2-1 for the parts outside the CDR3, the full variable domain is EPEVTQTPSHQVTQMGQEVILRCVPISNHLYFYWYRQILGQKVEFLVSFYNNEISEKSEIFDDQFSVERPDGSNFTLKIRSTKLEDSAMYFCASSERGPYNEQFFGPGTRLTVL.

This chain uses TRBV19 with TRBJ1-1; D perhaps matches TRBD1 (5 bases). Germline loops: CDR1 LNHDA, CDR2 SQIVND (reference sequence). V was shortened by 7 bases and J by 9 bases, with 9 bases between the two germline ends. The CDR3 is 10 amino acids. The CDR3 region is CASKGDKAFF. In nucleotides, the CDR3 is TGTGCCAGTAAAGGGGATAAAGCTTTCTTT.

This chain connects TRBV7-2 to TRBJ1-5, with TRBD1 matching 7 bases. The germline V gene encodes CDR1 SGHTA and CDR2 FQGNSA. Trimming at V came to 5 bases and at J to 7 bases, leaving 8 bases not matched to a gene. The CDR3 contains 14 residues. The CDR3, as DNA: TGTGCCAGCAGCACTAACAGGGGTTGGCAGCCCCAGCATTTT. Its translation: CASSTNRGWQPQHF.

This CDR3 is CATSRSPTGDGYTF. The CDR3, as DNA: TGTGCCACCAGCCGGTCCCCGACAGGGGACGGCTACACCTTC. The chain carries TRBV15 and TRBJ1-2; 8 bases match TRBD1. Germline V CDR1 and CDR2: LNHNV, YYDKDF (reference sequence). The junction had 10 bases not matched to a gene; V was cut back by 5 bases and J by 8 bases. This CDR3 has 14 residues.

J is TRBJ2-1 and V is TRBV9, with 10 positions matching TRBD2. CDR3 size: 14 residues. Germline V CDR1 and CDR2: SGDLS, YYNGEE. Unmatched junction bases numbered 8, after V lost 3 bases and J lost 11 bases. CDR3 DNA sequence: TGTGCCAGCAGCGACTCCGGGACTAGCGACAAGCAGTTCTTC. Its translation is CASSDSGTSDKQFF.

The J gene is TRBJ1-4, the V gene TRBV11-1, with 8 bases aligning to TRBD1. V lost 2 bases and J lost 8; bases outside the gene matches: 10. CDR3 length equals 16 residues. Germline CDR1 is SGHAT and CDR2 is FQDESV (reference sequence). The CDR3 sequence is CASSLNSGTGGEKLFF. The DNA of the CDR3 is TGTGCCAGCAGCTTAAATTCTGGGACAGGAGGCGAAAAACTGTTTTTT.

The chain employs TRBV24-1 and TRBJ1-6; D is ambiguous. Trimming took 6 bases from V and 0 from J, leaving 11 bases between them. The CDR3 runs to 16 residues. In germline, CDR1 is KGHDR, CDR2 SFDVKD. CDR3 DNA sequence: TGTGCCACCAGTCCGTCGGTCAGCTCCTATAATTCACCCCTCCACTTT. It yields the protein CATSPSVSSYNSPLHF.

The rearrangement joins TRBV27 to TRBJ2-3, with 11 bases fitting TRBD2. Looked up from germline, CDR1 is MNHEY and CDR2 is SMNVEV (reference sequence). V shed 5 bases and J 4 bases; nucleotides not matched to a gene: 8. CDR3 length: 16 residues. Here the CDR3 reads CASSPILAGVSDTQYF. The CDR3 nucleotides read TGTGCCAGCAGTCCCATACTAGCGGGGGTGTCAGATACGCAGTATTTT.

This clone was detected only a few times. The gene calls are TRBV5-1 and TRBJ1-3; the D is unclear. Germline CDR1 is SGHRS and CDR2 is YFSETQ. This CDR3 is built from 15 residues. V was pared by 4 bases and J by 9 bases, with 20 bases between. The DNA of the CDR3 is TGCGCCAGCAGCCCCCGGGAGTCGTGGGCGGGCACCATATATTTT. Its protein is CASSPRESWAGTIYF.

V gene TRBV5-1 combines with J gene TRBJ1-3, with D hard to call. Trimming took 2 bases from V and 4 from J, leaving 13 bases between them. This CDR3 is built from 15 residues. In germline, CDR1 is SGHRS, CDR2 YFSETQ. CDR3 protein: CASSFAFTGGNTIYF. Written as DNA, the CDR3 is TGCGCCAGCAGCTTCGCATTTACCGGGGGAAACACCATATATTTT.

The V gene is TRBV19, the J gene TRBJ1-2; D ambiguous. This CDR3 is built from 11 residues. Germline CDR1 LNHDA, CDR2 SQIVND (reference sequence). Trimming removed 3 bases at V and 6 bases at J, with 5 bases between. The DNA for the CDR3 is TGTGCCAGTAGTATTTACAATGGCTACACCTTC. It yields the protein CASSIYNGYTF.

J is TRBJ2-5 and V is TRBV18; 9 bases agree with TRBD1. Germline loops: CDR1 KGHSH, CDR2 LQKENI. This CDR3 comprises 14 residues. Trimming cost V 3 bases and J 4 bases; bases outside gene matches: 3. The CDR3 region is CASSPGQGGETQYF. The DNA of the CDR3 is TGTGCCAGCTCACCGGGACAGGGAGGAGAGACCCAGTACTTC.

The chain recombines TRBV6-2 or TRBV6-3 with TRBJ1-2, with a weak D call TRBD1 (6 bases). The CDR3 runs to 13 residues. Trimming took 6 bases from V and 4 from J, leaving 12 bases between them. Germline loops: CDR1 MNHEY, CDR2 SVGEGT. In nucleotides, the CDR3 is TGTGCCAGCAGCAGGACAGCTCGCTATGGCTACACCTTC. Translation gives CASSRTARYGYTF.